This TCR beta chain stems from a study of tumour-infiltrating T cells in Burkitt lymphoma (TCRdb year 2020). Background for the entire study: TCR repertoire data were correlated with clinical outcome; productive clonality predicted overall and progression-free survival, independent of established prognosticators including age at diagnosis.

Library preparation employed the immunoSEQ multiplex PCR assay. This immuneACCESS table, as held by TCRdb, lists in-frame sequences with V and J called but not all clones. Of the missing ones, under half trace to an unresolved V gene in checked studies; the others have no known cause. In all, the sample holds under 2,500 clones, and over 70% of those were seen once. The leading ten clones occupy about 6.6% of the sample. This clone was found once. This receptor's antigen is unknown. The input lacks base qualities; no much larger clone sits a single base away. The CDR3 holds 18 amino acids from the cysteine to the phenylalanine. Left in the record is the CDR3 DNA by itself, 54 bases read in frame from the first base. The germline V gene encodes CDR1 MGHRA and CDR2 YSYEKL. V gives up 0 bases and J gives up 0 bases, and the segment between their germline ends measures 12 bases.

The material sequenced was tumor tissue. The chain employs TRBV4-1 and TRBJ2-6; no D segment can be confidently identified. This receptor was taken from a human donor with diffuse large B-cell lymphoma. The nucleotide sequence is given as TGCGCCAGCAGCCAAGATATCAAAACCCGCTCTGGGGCCAACGTCCTGACTTTC. The encoded protein is CASSQDIKTRSGANVLTF.